The clone carrying this TCR beta chain showed up just a few times. No antigen is known for it. Germline values: CDR1 SNHLY, CDR2 FYNNEI. Trimming left V 6 bases short and J 4 bases short, with 22 bases between. This CDR3 is built from 17 residues. TCRdb called the RT-PCR reads again in MiXCR, with one record for every CDR3 protein. Of 800,000 to 1,000,000 distinct CDR3 sequences detected, about 20% appear once; the ten largest clones hold 9.5% to 13%. The data stem from a study of response to subunit inactivated influenza vaccine. Findings and caveats of the study: It was suggested by the authors that few new T cells are recruited by each seasonal influenza vaccination.

V gene TRBV2 combines with J gene TRBJ2-1, with a tentative D call TRBD2 (6 bases). Material: PBMCs from blood, obtained roughly 5 days after vaccination. The sequence was obtained from a man in his forties or fifties who received an inactivated influenza vaccine. The DNA for the CDR3 is TGTGCCAGCAGAAAGTACTATAGCGGTGGGGGATACAATGAGCAGTTCTTC. It translates to CASRKYYSGGGYNEQFF.